One and the same sample provided the 21 T cell receptor beta chains below, sequenced in a study of T cell responses to AZD1222 COVID-19 vaccine. The method was immunoSEQ multiplex PCR; TCRdb's version includes in-frame clones alone and lacks a portion of them. The sample includes 75,000 to 100,000 clones, around nine tenths of them seen just once. Sequenced here: peripheral blood, sampled on day 0 of AZD1222 vaccination. The receptors shown here come from an adult in good health.

The genes are TRBV4-1 and TRBJ2-1; D gene uncertain. Trimming removed 4 bases at V and 0 bases at J, with 10 bases between. CDR1 and CDR2 from the germline V gene are MGHRA and YSYEKL. The CDR3 totals 15 residues. DNA for the CDR3: TGCGCCAGCAGCCGAGAGCTGGTCTCCTACAATGAGCAGTTCTTC. This codes for CASSRELVSYNEQFF.

V usage is TRBV6-5 and J usage is TRBJ1-1; 7 nucleotides agree with TRBD1. CDR3 length: 14 residues. Looked up from germline, CDR1 is MNHEY and CDR2 is SVGAGI. The V and J ends lost 8 bases and 0 bases, in that order; junction bases with no gene match: 6. This CDR3 is CASEAGQLNTEAFF. DNA for the CDR3: TGTGCCAGCGAGGCGGGACAGCTGAACACTGAAGCTTTCTTT.

This clone was seen just once. This chain connects TRBV11-3 to TRBJ1-5, with 10 positions matching TRBD1. The CDR3 is 18 residues long. Germline CDR1 SGHNT, CDR2 YENEEA. V was pared by 2 bases and J by 2 bases, with 9 bases of the junction left unmatched. The CDR3 nucleotides are TGTGCCAGCAGCTTATTAGTGACAGGGGGCTGGGGCAATCAGCCCCAGCATTTT. Translating gives CASSLLVTGGWGNQPQHF.

The V gene is TRBV30, the J gene TRBJ1-2; unclear D gene. The CDR3 contains 13 residues. With 2 bases removed from V and 8 bases from J, the gap between germline ends came to 15 bases. The germline CDR1 and CDR2 sequences are GTSNPN and SVGIG (reference sequence). CDR3 protein: CAWSLQTPGGYTF. The CDR3, as DNA: TGTGCCTGGAGTCTACAGACCCCTGGAGGCTACACCTTC.

In its sample, this clone was seen once. J is TRBJ1-5 and V is TRBV7-2, with 7 nucleotides matching TRBD1. This CDR3 is 13 amino acids long. Germline CDR1 is SGHTA and CDR2 is FQGNSA. J lost 9 bases, V lost 1 base, and 3 bases had no gene match. CDR3 nucleotide sequence: TGTGCCAGCAGCTTAGGACAGGGATGGCCCCAGCATTTT. Translated, it gives CASSLGQGWPQHF. The full variable domain, its missing parts supplied by reference TRBV7-2 and TRBJ1-5, is GAGVSQSPSNKVTEKGKDVELRCDPISGHTALYWYRQSLGQGLEFLIYFQGNSAPDKSGLPSDRFSAERTGGSVSTLTIQRTQQEDSAVYLCASSLGQGWPQHFGDGTRLSIL.

CDR3 in amino acids: CASSYLGSKHGEAFF. CDR3 sequence (DNA): TGTGCCAGCAGTTACTTAGGGAGCAAACACGGTGAAGCTTTCTTT. This chain links TRBV6-5 with TRBJ1-1; D gene unclear. The V and J ends lost 1 base and 7 bases respectively, with 16 bases between them. CDR3 length: 15 residues. Germline assignment: CDR1 MNHEY and CDR2 SVGAGI.

The V call is TRBV6-1, the J call TRBJ1-4; possible D gene TRBD1, 5 bases. The length of the CDR3 is 14 residues. Looked up from germline, CDR1 is MNHNS and CDR2 is SASEGT. The V end lost 3 bases, the J end lost 12 bases, and 17 bases lay between the germline ends. The CDR3 sequence: CASSDNGGREELFF. The CDR3 DNA reads as TGTGCCAGCAGTGACAATGGGGGGAGGGAGGAACTGTTTTTT.

J is TRBJ2-7 and V is TRBV9; D gene uncertain. The CDR3 length is 12 residues. The V end was cut by 4 bases, the J end by 5 bases, with 10 bases between. The germline V gene has CDR1 SGDLS and CDR2 YYNGEE. The CDR3 sequence is CASSPHNDEQYF. The CDR3 DNA reads TGTGCCAGCAGCCCGCATAATGACGAGCAGTACTTC.

This chain connects TRBV18 to TRBJ2-7, with TRBD1 identical over 10 bases. The CDR3 spans 16 residues. Germline CDR1 KGHSH, CDR2 LQKENI. V shed 3 bases, J shed 4 bases, and the junction held 9 bases outside the gene matches. The CDR3, as DNA: TGTGCCAGCTCACCCTTGGCGGGACAGGGGATTTACGAGCAGTACTTC. Its protein is CASSPLAGQGIYEQYF. The complete variable domain, with remaining parts taken from reference TRBV18 and TRBJ2-7, reads NAGVMQNPRHLVRRRGQEARLRCSPMKGHSHVYWYRQLPEEGLKFMVYLQKENIIDESGMPKERFSAEFPKEGPSILRIQQVVRGDSAAYFCASSPLAGQGIYEQYFGPGTRLTVT.

The V call is TRBV28, the J call TRBJ1-2, with D unclear. Deletions cut 6 bases from V and 8 bases from J, with 16 bases between. The CDR3 loop spans 13 amino acids. In germline, CDR1 is MDHEN, CDR2 SYDVKM. This CDR3 reads CASSPDLARGYTF. Here the CDR3 DNA reads TGTGCCAGCAGCCCCGACTTAGCCCGGGGCTACACCTTC.

The rearrangement uses TRBV6-1 and TRBJ1-5, with a tentative D call TRBD1 (6 bases). Germline CDR1 MNHNS, CDR2 SASEGT. The germline V and J ends were trimmed by 1 base and 3 bases, with 10 bases remaining between them. CDR3 length: 15 residues. CDR3 nucleotide sequence: TGTGCCAGCAGTGAAGGGGGGGGCCTCAATCAGCCCCAGCATTTT. Protein: CASSEGGGLNQPQHF.

The V call is TRBV7-2, the J call TRBJ2-7, with 8 bases matching TRBD2. V dropped 3 bases and J dropped 0; count of bases not matched to a gene: 7. The CDR3 has 16 amino acids. Germline values: CDR1 SGHTA, CDR2 FQGNSA. The chain's CDR3 is CASSFRKAGGSYEQYF. For the CDR3, the DNA is TGTGCCAGCAGCTTTCGCAAGGCGGGGGGCTCCTACGAGCAGTACTTC.

The rearrangement uses TRBV3-1 (or the pseudogene TRBV3-2) and TRBJ2-1; 14 bases agree with TRBD2. The ends lost 4 bases at V and 15 bases at J; junction bases unmatched: 11. This CDR3 has 15 amino acids. Germline V gives CDR1 LGHDT, CDR2 YNNKEL (reference sequence). The CDR3 DNA reads as TGTGCCAGCAGCCGCCTGACTAGCGGGGGGGCGTTCCTGTTCTTC. It specifies CASSRLTSGGAFLFF.

This chain connects TRBV5-1 to TRBJ2-1, with TRBD2 identical over 10 bases. Unmatched junction bases numbered 7, after V lost 4 bases and J lost 6 bases. CDR3 length equals 15 residues. Per the germline V gene, CDR1 is SGHRS and CDR2 is YFSETQ. The CDR3 sequence: CASSISGGAVNEQFF. CDR3 nucleotides: TGCGCCAGCAGCATCAGCGGGGGGGCGGTCAATGAGCAGTTCTTC.

The rearrangement joins TRBV19 to TRBJ2-2, with D maybe TRBD1 (6 bases). The CDR3 contains 15 residues. The ends were cut back, 6 bases at V and 0 bases at J, with 11 bases in the middle. The germline CDR1 and CDR2 sequences are LNHDA and SQIVND (reference sequence). As DNA, the CDR3 is TGTGCCAGTAGGAGGACAGCCGCGAACACCGGGGAGCTGTTTTTT. Protein sequence: CASRRTAANTGELFF.

The genes are TRBV14 and TRBJ1-2, with D possibly matching TRBD1 (5 bases). V was shortened by 0 bases and J by 6 bases, with 14 bases between the two germline ends. The CDR3 loop spans 15 amino acids. Germline V gene data show CDR1 as SGHDN and CDR2 as FVKESK. In DNA, the CDR3 is TGTGCCAGCAGCCAAGATCTTGGGGCGCTCAATGGCTACACCTTC. Encoded protein: CASSQDLGALNGYTF.

The V call is TRBV28, the J call TRBJ1-5; possible D gene TRBD1, 5 bases. V lost 7 bases and J lost 4, with 14 bases in between. This CDR3 is built from 14 residues. Germline CDR1 reads MDHEN; CDR2 reads SYDVKM. CDR3 nucleotides: TGTGCCAGCACCTCCGGCAGGGCAAATCAGCCCCAGCATTTT. Protein: CASTSGRANQPQHF.

The table lists this clone with a few counts. The chain combines TRBV5-1 with TRBJ2-7; no clear D. Trimming took 0 bases from V and 3 from J, leaving 10 bases between them. Germline lookup yields CDR1 SGHRS and CDR2 YFSETQ. CDR3 length: 14 residues. The CDR3 here is CASSLERSSYEQYF. The CDR3 nucleotides read TGCGCCAGCAGCTTGGAAAGGTCCAGCTACGAGCAGTACTTC.

V usage is TRBV19 and J usage is TRBJ2-5; D remains unclear. CDR1 is LNHDA, CDR2 SQIVND, per germline (reference sequence). Trimming removed 6 bases from V and 13 bases from J, with 15 bases in between. CDR3 length: 11 amino acids. In DNA, the CDR3 is TGTGCCAGTAGGTTAGGGCGGCTCTTGTACTTC. This codes for CASRLGRLLYF.

This sequence joins TRBV6-2 or TRBV6-3 and TRBJ1-2; no reliable D call. The CDR3 is made up of 14 amino acids. V lost 2 bases to trimming and J lost 8 bases, with 15 bases between them. Germline CDR1 and CDR2: MNHEY and SVGEGT. The CDR3 reads CASSYARAINGYTF. In DNA form, the CDR3 reads TGTGCCAGCAGTTACGCCCGGGCCATAAACGGCTACACCTTC.

The chain employs TRBV30 and TRBJ1-1, with unresolved D. Germline V CDR1 and CDR2: GTSNPN, SVGIG (reference sequence). This CDR3 spans 12 amino acids. V dropped 6 bases and J dropped 1 base, with 9 bases sitting between them. CDR3 sequence (DNA): TGTGCCTGCGGCAATCCGAACACTGAAGCTTTCTTT. Amino acid sequence: CACGNPNTEAFF.